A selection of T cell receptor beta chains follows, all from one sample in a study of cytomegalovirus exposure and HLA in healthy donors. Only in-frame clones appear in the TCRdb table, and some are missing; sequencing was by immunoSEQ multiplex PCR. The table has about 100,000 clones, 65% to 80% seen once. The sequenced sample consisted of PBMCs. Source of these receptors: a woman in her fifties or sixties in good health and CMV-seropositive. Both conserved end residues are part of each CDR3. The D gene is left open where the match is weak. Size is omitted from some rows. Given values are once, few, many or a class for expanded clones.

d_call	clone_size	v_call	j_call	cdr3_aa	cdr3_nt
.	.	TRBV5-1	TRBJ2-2	CASSEDTGELFF	TGCGCCAGCAGCGAGGACACCGGGGAGCTGTTTTTT
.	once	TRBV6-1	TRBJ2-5	CASSDYVETQYF	TGTGCCAGCAGTGATTATGTAGAGACCCAGTACTTC
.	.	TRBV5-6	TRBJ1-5	CASSSNRAHQPQHF	TGTGCCAGCAGCTCCAACAGGGCCCATCAGCCCCAGCATTTT
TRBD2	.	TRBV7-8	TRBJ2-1	CASSLKRGDNEQFF	TGTGCCAGCAGCTTAAAACGGGGGGACAATGAGCAGTTCTTC
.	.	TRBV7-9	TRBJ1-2	CASSLVSQVYGYTF	TGTGCCAGCAGCTTAGTATCCCAGGTCTATGGCTACACCTTC
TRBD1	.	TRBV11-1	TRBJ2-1	CASSSGQGEFLTNEQFF	TGTGCCAGCAGCTCGGGACAGGGTGAGTTCCTTACAAATGAGCAGTTCTTC
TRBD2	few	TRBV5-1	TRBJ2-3	CASSLPSGVTDTQYF	TGCGCCAGCAGCTTGCCCAGCGGGGTCACAGATACGCAGTATTTT
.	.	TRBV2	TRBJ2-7	CASRGALPYEQYF	TGTGCCAGCAGGGGCGCGCTCCCGTACGAGCAGTACTTC
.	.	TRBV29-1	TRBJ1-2	CSVGGGTNYGYTF	TGCAGCGTTGGGGGGGGAACTAACTATGGCTACACCTTC
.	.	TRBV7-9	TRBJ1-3	CASSLGAGADSGNTIYF	TGTGCCAGCAGCTTGGGAGCAGGGGCAGACTCTGGAAACACCATATATTTT
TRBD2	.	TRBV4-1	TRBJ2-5	CASSHPPNSGSETQYF	TGCGCCAGCAGCCACCCCCCGAATAGCGGGAGTGAGACCCAGTACTTC
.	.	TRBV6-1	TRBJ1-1	CASSERVTGSPMNTEAFF	TGTGCCAGCAGTGAAAGAGTAACAGGGTCCCCCATGAACACTGAAGCTTTCTTT
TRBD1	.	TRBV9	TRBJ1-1	CASSPDRGEAFF	TGTGCCAGCAGCCCGGACAGGGGTGAAGCTTTCTTT
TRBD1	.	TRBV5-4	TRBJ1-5	CASSSQGAGASNQPQHF	TGTGCCAGCAGCTCACAGGGGGCAGGGGCTAGCAATCAGCCCCAGCATTTT
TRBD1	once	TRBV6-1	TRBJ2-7	CASSETTGGYEQYF	TGTGCCAGCAGTGAAACTACAGGGGGTTACGAGCAGTACTTC
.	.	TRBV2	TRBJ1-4	CASSEMGEGGEKLFF	TGTGCCAGCAGTGAAATGGGGGAGGGCGGTGAAAAACTGTTTTTT
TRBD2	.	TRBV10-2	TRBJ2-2	CASSEIALAGNTGELFF	TGCGCCAGCAGTGAGATCGCCCTAGCGGGTAACACCGGGGAGCTGTTTTTT
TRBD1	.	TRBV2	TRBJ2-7	CAGGTGSYEQYF	TGTGCCGGCGGGACAGGATCCTACGAGCAGTACTTC
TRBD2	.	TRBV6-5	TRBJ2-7	CASRRLAGGAEQYF	TGTGCCAGCAGGCGACTAGCGGGGGGGGCCGAGCAGTACTTC
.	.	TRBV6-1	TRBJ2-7	CASRATGSSYEQYF	TGTGCCAGCAGAGCGACAGGTTCATCCTACGAGCAGTACTTC
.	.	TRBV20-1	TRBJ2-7	CSAPGTYEQYF	TGCAGTGCTCCAGGTACCTACGAGCAGTACTTC
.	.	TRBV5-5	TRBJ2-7	CASSLDRVRQYF	TGTGCCAGCAGCTTGGACAGGGTACGGCAGTACTTC
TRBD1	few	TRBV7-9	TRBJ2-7	CASSLPGQTYEQYF	TGTGCCAGCAGCTTACCGGGACAGACCTACGAGCAGTACTTC
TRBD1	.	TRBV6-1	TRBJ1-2	CASSADRAYGYTF	TGTGCCAGCAGTGCGGACAGGGCTTATGGCTACACCTTC
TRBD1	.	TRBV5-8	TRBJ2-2	CASSLVTGHATGELFF	TGTGCCAGCAGCCTAGTGACAGGGCATGCCACCGGGGAGCTGTTTTTT
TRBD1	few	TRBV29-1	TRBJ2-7	CSGGQGTYEQYF	TGCAGCGGCGGACAGGGGACCTACGAGCAGTACTTC
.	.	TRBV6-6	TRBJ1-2	CASELNYGYTF	TGTGCCAGCGAGCTAAACTATGGCTACACCTTC
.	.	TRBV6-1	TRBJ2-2	CATLTGELFF	TGTGCCACCCTCACCGGGGAGCTGTTTTTT
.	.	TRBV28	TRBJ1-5	CASSSPGEGRAGKPQHF	TGTGCCAGCAGCTCGCCGGGAGAGGGGCGAGCCGGTAAGCCCCAGCATTTT
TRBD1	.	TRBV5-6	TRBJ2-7	CASSPGTGNYEQYF	TGTGCCAGCAGCCCCGGGACAGGGAACTACGAGCAGTACTTC
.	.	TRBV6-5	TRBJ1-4	CASGQLNEKLFF	TGTGCCAGCGGACAGCTTAATGAAAAACTGTTTTTT
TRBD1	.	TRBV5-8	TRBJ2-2	CASRGQGLTGELFF	TGTGCCAGCAGGGGACAGGGGTTAACCGGGGAGCTGTTTTTT
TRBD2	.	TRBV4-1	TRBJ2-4	CASSLRLAGDLGIQYF	TGCGCCAGCAGCTTACGACTAGCGGGGGACTTAGGGATTCAGTACTTC
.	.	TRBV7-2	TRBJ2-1	CASSPPPKRTVEQFF	TGTGCCAGCAGCCCACCCCCTAAACGTACAGTAGAGCAGTTCTTC
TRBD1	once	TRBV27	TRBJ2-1	CASGQGWGEQFF	TGTGCCAGCGGACAGGGTTGGGGGGAGCAGTTCTTC